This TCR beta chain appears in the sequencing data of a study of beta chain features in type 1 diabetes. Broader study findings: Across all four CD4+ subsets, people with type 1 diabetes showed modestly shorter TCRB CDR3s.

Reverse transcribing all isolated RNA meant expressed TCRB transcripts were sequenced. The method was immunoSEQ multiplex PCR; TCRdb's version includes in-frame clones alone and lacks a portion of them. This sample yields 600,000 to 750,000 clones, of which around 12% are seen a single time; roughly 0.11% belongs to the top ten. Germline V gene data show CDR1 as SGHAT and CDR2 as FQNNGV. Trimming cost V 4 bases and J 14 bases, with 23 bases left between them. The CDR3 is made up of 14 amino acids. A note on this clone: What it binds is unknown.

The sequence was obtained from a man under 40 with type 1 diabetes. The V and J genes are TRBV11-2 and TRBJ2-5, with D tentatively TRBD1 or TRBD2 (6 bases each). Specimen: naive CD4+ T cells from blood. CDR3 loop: CASSSDTGANLHYF. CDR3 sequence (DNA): TGTGCCAGCAGCTCCGACACGGGGGCGAACCTACATTACTTC.